The sequence of this T cell receptor beta chain was determined in a study of shared clonotypes between healthy human individuals. As to this clone: Its matching antigen is unknown.

Roughly 0.3 ug DNA, 25,000 to 35,000 T cell genomes, went into unsorted PBMC replicate PCRs. Sequencing of unsorted PBMC DNA was carried out using ten immunoSEQ deep assay plates. Clones were sequenced by immunoSEQ multiplex PCR, and TCRdb holds only the in-frame ones, with some missing. The repertoire holds fewer than 650,000 clones, with over 60% as singletons. Unmatched junction bases numbered 7, after V lost 9 bases and J lost 4 bases. This CDR3 contains 14 residues. Germline V gene lookup returns CDR1 WNHNN and CDR2 SYGVQD (reference sequence). Overall study findings and caveats: Tissues were not sampled, only blood, and their repertoires likely differ.

The receptor was isolated from a woman aged 40 to 50 in good health. Some clones in this sample may be carry-over from other donors' samples. Sample: PBMCs. The chain recombines TRBV10-1 with TRBJ2-1; TRBD2 matches 9 bases. The CDR3 sequence: CARDRLAEYNEQFF. In DNA form, the CDR3 reads TGCGCCAGGGACCGACTAGCGGAATACAATGAGCAGTTCTTC.